These 13 T cell receptor beta chains share one sample of origin, sequenced in a study of naive and memory T cell subsets. The beta constant-region primer was an equimolar mix of two oligonucleotides covering TRBC1 and TRBC2. The ligated cDNA underwent four PCR rounds using SP2 and nested alpha and beta constant-region primers. From the UMI-ligation and nested PCR reads, TCRdb called clonotypes with MiXCR, one entry per CDR3 protein. The data contain some 82,000 distinct CDR3 sequences, around 9% of them singletons. Sequenced: naive CD8+ T cells from blood. These receptors came from a human donor in good health.

This clonotype was observed many times. The chain uses TRBV20-1 and TRBJ2-4; D possibly corresponds to TRBD1 (5 bases). Trimming removed 1 base at V and 3 bases at J, with 13 bases between. The germline CDR1 and CDR2 sequences are DFQATT and SNEGSKA (reference sequence). CDR3 length equals 15 residues. CDR3 amino acids: CSARVIRAVKNIQYF. The CDR3 coding sequence is TGCAGTGCTAGAGTAATCAGGGCAGTCAAAAACATTCAGTACTTC.

This clonotype was detected a few times. This sequence joins TRBV9 and TRBJ1-2; D not certain. This CDR3 is built from 14 residues. CDR1 SGDLS and CDR2 YYNGEE come from the germline V gene. Trimming left V 0 bases short and J 2 bases short, with 8 bases between. This chain's CDR3 is CASSVDLTNYGYTF. The CDR3 nucleotides read TGTGCCAGCAGCGTAGACCTCACCAACTATGGCTACACCTTC.

Regarding this clonotype: A much more abundant neighbour one base away suggests this may be a read error. The final CDR3 position lacks the conserved phenylalanine or tryptophan, pointing to a likely read error. The J gene is TRBJ2-1, the V gene TRBV7-8; D call uncertain. CDR3 length: 13 residues. Trimming took 4 bases from V and 5 from J, leaving 9 bases between them. Germline CDR1 SGHVS, CDR2 FQNEAQ. CDR3 protein: CASSYGRDNEQFY. Written as DNA, the CDR3 is TGTGCCAGCAGCTATGGGCGAGACAATGAGCAGTTCTAC.

The chain uses TRBV12-3 or TRBV12-4 and TRBJ1-1; weak D call: TRBD1 (6 bases). This CDR3 spans 15 amino acids. V dropped 6 bases and J dropped 0 bases, with 14 bases sitting between them. The CDR3 loop is CASSPRGQLNTEAFF. The CDR3 nucleotides read TGTGCCAGCAGCCCACGTGGACAGTTGAACACTGAAGCTTTCTTT.

This sequence joins TRBV5-4 and TRBJ1-6, with a weak D call TRBD1 (6 bases). The CDR3 has 16 residues. Germline values: CDR1 SGHNT, CDR2 YYREEE (reference sequence). The V end lost 4 bases, the J end lost 7 bases, and 18 bases lay between the germline ends. The CDR3 region has the DNA TGTGCCAGCAGCCCGTCCACAGGGAACTTGAATTCACCCCTCCACTTT. It codes for CASSPSTGNLNSPLHF.

This clonotype was detected many times. J is TRBJ1-5 and V is TRBV3-1, with 7 bases fitting TRBD1. Germline-derived CDR1 and CDR2 are LGHDT and YNNKEL (reference sequence). Trimming took 3 bases from V and 1 from J; bases not matched to a gene: 9. The CDR3 extends over 17 amino acids. The CDR3 region has the DNA TGTGCCAGCAGCCAGGCTACGACAGGGATCAGCAATCAGCCCCAGCATTTT. Its translation is CASSQATTGISNQPQHF.

This clonotype has ten or more counts. One end of the junction is discordant with germline, which a read error may explain. CDR3 region: CASSFTTGGNQPQHF. The CDR3 nucleotides read TGTGCCAGCAGTTTCACGACAGGGGGCAACCAGCCCCAGCATTTT. The chain has TRBV27 and TRBJ1-5; 10 bases align to TRBD1. This CDR3 has 15 residues. Looked up from germline, CDR1 is MNHEY and CDR2 is SMNVEV (reference sequence).

This clonotype was observed a few times. This chain connects TRBV10-3 to TRBJ2-7; TRBD1 agrees at 8 bases. Trimming took 7 bases from V and 5 from J; bases not matched to a gene: 7. Germline V gene sequence: CDR1 ENHRY, CDR2 SYGVKD. The CDR3 is 13 amino acids. This chain's CDR3 is CAITGQGSNEQYF. The CDR3, as DNA: TGTGCCATCACCGGACAGGGCTCAAACGAGCAGTACTTC.

The table lists this clonotype with a few counts. The chain carries TRBV6-5 and TRBJ2-1, with D possibly matching TRBD2 (6 bases). V was trimmed by 3 bases and J by 4 bases, leaving 16 bases between them. CDR1 is MNHEY, CDR2 SVGAGI, per germline. The CDR3 is 16 residues long. For the CDR3, the DNA is TGTGCCAGCAGTTATGGAGTGGAGGGGAATTACAATGAGCAGTTCTTC. It encodes CASSYGVEGNYNEQFF.

This clonotype was seen a few times. The chain recombines TRBV7-2 with TRBJ2-7, with 8 nucleotides matching TRBD2. Germline trimming cut 1 base from V and 3 bases from J; bases unmatched to any gene: 5. CDR3 length: 15 residues. Germline V CDR1 and CDR2: SGHTA, FQGNSA. CDR3 DNA: TGTGCCAGCAGCTTAGGGGTGACTAGCGACTACGAGCAGTACTTC. This translates into CASSLGVTSDYEQYF.

There are many counts of this clonotype. The CDR3 reads CASSYSAPETQYF. The CDR3 region has the DNA TGTGCCAGCAGTTACTCAGCCCCGGAGACCCAGTACTTC. The V gene is TRBV6-5, the J gene TRBJ2-5; D gene uncertain. Germline lookup yields CDR1 MNHEY and CDR2 SVGAGI. V lost 0 bases, J lost 5 bases, and 7 bases lay in between. The CDR3 sequence is 13 residues long.

J is TRBJ2-3 and V is TRBV4-1, with 8 nucleotides matching TRBD1. Trimming cost V 3 bases and J 2 bases; bases outside gene matches: 7. CDR1 MGHRA and CDR2 YSYEKL come from the germline V gene. The CDR3 sequence is 16 residues long. CDR3 nucleotide sequence: TGCGCCAGCAGCCAGACAGGGGCAGCTTTCACAGATACGCAGTATTTT. Translated: CASSQTGAAFTDTQYF.

The CDR3 nucleotides are TGTGCCAGCAGAAATAGTCGCCAAGAGACCCAGTACTTC. Amino acid sequence: CASRNSRQETQYF. The chain combines TRBV14 with TRBJ2-5; unclear D gene. The CDR3 has 13 amino acids. V gave up 6 bases and J gave up 1 base, with 9 bases separating them. Looked up from germline, CDR1 is SGHDN and CDR2 is FVKESK.